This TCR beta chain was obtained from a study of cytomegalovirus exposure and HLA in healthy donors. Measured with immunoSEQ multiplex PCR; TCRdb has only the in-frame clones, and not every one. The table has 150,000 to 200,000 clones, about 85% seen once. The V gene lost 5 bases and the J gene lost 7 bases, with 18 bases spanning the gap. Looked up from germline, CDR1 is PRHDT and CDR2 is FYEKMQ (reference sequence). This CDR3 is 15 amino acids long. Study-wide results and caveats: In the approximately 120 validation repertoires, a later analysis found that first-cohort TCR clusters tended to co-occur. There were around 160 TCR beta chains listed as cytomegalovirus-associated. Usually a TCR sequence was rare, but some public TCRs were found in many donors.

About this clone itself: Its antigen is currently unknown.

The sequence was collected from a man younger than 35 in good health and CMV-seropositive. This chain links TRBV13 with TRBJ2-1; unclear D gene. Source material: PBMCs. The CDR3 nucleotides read TGTGCCAGCAGCGCACAGATAGTCCCTGGGAATGAGCAGTTCTTC. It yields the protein CASSAQIVPGNEQFF.